Listed below are T cell receptor beta chains from one sample, sequenced in a study of technical replicates of blood from several donors. Libraries were prepared by immunoSEQ multiplex PCR; TCRdb keeps only in-frame clonotypes and omits some of them. The sample lists about 56,000 clones, 85% to 95% occurring once. The source material was PBMCs. The receptors come from a human donor in good health. Some clones in this sample may be carry-over from other donors' samples. Both conserved end residues are part of each CDR3. The D gene is left open where the match is weak. Clone size is stated in some rows and not others, as once, few, many or a class when expanded.

d_call	v_call	clone_size	j_call	cdr3_aa	cdr3_nt
TRBD2	TRBV7-2	NA	TRBJ2-1	CASSLTSGTYNEQFF	TGTGCCAGCAGCTTGACTAGCGGAACCTACAATGAGCAGTTCTTC
TRBD2	TRBV11-1	NA	TRBJ2-3	CASSLGGSLDTQYF	TGTGCCAGCAGCTTAGGCGGGAGCTTGGATACGCAGTATTTT
NA	TRBV2	NA	TRBJ1-3	CASTPGQSSGNTIYF	TGTGCCAGCACCCCGGGACAAAGCTCTGGAAACACCATATATTTT
NA	TRBV7-2	NA	TRBJ2-1	CASSLNRVYEQFF	TGTGCCAGCAGCCTTAATCGAGTCTATGAGCAGTTCTTC
TRBD1	TRBV30	NA	TRBJ1-5	CAWSVGTVSNQPQHF	TGTGCCTGGAGTGTCGGGACAGTTAGCAATCAGCCCCAGCATTTT
NA	TRBV9	NA	TRBJ2-7	CASSVTAGDYEQYF	TGTGCCAGCAGCGTAACGGCAGGGGACTACGAGCAGTACTTC
TRBD1	TRBV6-1	NA	TRBJ1-5	CASSGGRQGGQPQHF	TGTGCCAGCAGTGGGGGGAGACAAGGGGGCCAGCCCCAGCATTTT
NA	TRBV4-3	NA	TRBJ1-1	CASSLSRNTEAFF	TGCGCCAGCAGCCTTAGTAGGAACACTGAAGCTTTCTTT
TRBD2	TRBV9	NA	TRBJ2-3	CASSVAGTSSGGDTQYF	TGTGCCAGCAGCGTAGCAGGGACTAGCAGCGGGGGAGATACGCAGTATTTT
NA	TRBV4-2	NA	TRBJ2-7	CASSQTRTPTYEQYF	TGTGCCAGCAGCCAGACCCGGACTCCCACCTACGAGCAGTACTTC
NA	TRBV14	NA	TRBJ1-1	CASSLNTEGLGNTEAFF	TGTGCCAGCAGCCTCAATACGGAGGGTTTGGGGAACACTGAAGCTTTCTTT
NA	TRBV21-1	once	TRBJ2-1	CASSKAAGGGSSYNEQFF	TGTGCCAGCAGCAAAGCGGCGGGAGGGGGGAGCTCCTACAATGAGCAGTTCTTC
NA	TRBV6-1	NA	TRBJ2-1	CASSGRLYNEQFF	TGTGCCAGCAGTGGCCGACTGTACAATGAGCAGTTCTTC
NA	TRBV6-4	NA	TRBJ2-3	CAQQGICCITDTQYF	TGTGCCCAGCAGGGTATTTGCTGCATAACAGATACGCAGTATTTT
TRBD1	TRBV19	NA	TRBJ2-7	CASSSSRRGLNEQYF	TGTGCCAGTAGTTCCTCCCGCAGGGGGCTGAACGAGCAGTACTTC
NA	TRBV6-6	NA	TRBJ2-2	CASSYSREYRTGELFF	TGTGCCAGCAGTTACTCGAGGGAGTACCGAACGGGGGAGCTGTTTTTT
NA	TRBV9	NA	TRBJ2-7	CASSPSDGSEGSYEQYF	TGTGCCAGCAGCCCATCCGACGGCAGTGAGGGCTCCTACGAGCAGTACTTC
TRBD1	TRBV7-2	NA	TRBJ1-2	CASSLVGTVPNYGYTF	TGTGCCAGCAGCTTAGTGGGGACAGTCCCTAACTATGGCTACACCTTC
TRBD1	TRBV7-9	NA	TRBJ2-2	CASSGGQGDAGELFF	TGTGCCAGCAGCGGGGGACAGGGAGACGCCGGGGAGCTGTTTTTT
NA	TRBV2	NA	TRBJ2-2	CASIFRVPGELFF	TGTGCCAGCATTTTCCGGGTCCCCGGGGAGCTGTTTTTT
TRBD1	TRBV27	NA	TRBJ2-3	CASSLRQGVGTDTQYF	TGTGCCAGCAGTCTGAGACAGGGGGTCGGCACAGATACGCAGTATTTT
NA	TRBV18	NA	TRBJ2-7	CASSPSLGEQYF	TGTGCCAGCTCACCTTCACTTGGCGAGCAGTACTTC
TRBD1	TRBV25-1	NA	TRBJ1-1	CASSSAGTGANTEAFF	TGTGCCAGCAGTTCCGCCGGGACAGGGGCGAACACTGAAGCTTTCTTT
NA	TRBV6-1	NA	TRBJ2-7	CASRPPGNEQYF	TGTGCCAGCAGACCCCCGGGGAACGAGCAGTACTTC
NA	TRBV18	NA	TRBJ2-5	CASSHLAFETQYF	TGTGCCAGCTCCCACCTAGCGTTTGAGACCCAGTACTTC
TRBD1	TRBV13	NA	TRBJ2-7	CASSFKGQGVYEQYF	TGTGCCAGCAGCTTCAAGGGACAGGGGGTCTACGAGCAGTACTTC
NA	TRBV30	once	TRBJ1-1	CAWRPAGLRLNGEAFF	TGTGCCTGGAGACCCGCGGGGCTTCGACTTAATGGTGAAGCTTTCTTT
NA	TRBV5-1	once	TRBJ1-1	CASSYGGGNTEAFF	TGCGCCAGCAGCTATGGGGGGGGGAACACTGAAGCTTTCTTT
TRBD1	TRBV9	NA	TRBJ2-7	CASSVGDSHLQYF	TGTGCCAGCAGCGTAGGGGACAGTCACCTTCAGTACTTC
TRBD1	TRBV29-1	NA	TRBJ2-7	CSVEDMRPGGYEQYF	TGCAGCGTTGAAGACATGCGCCCAGGGGGCTACGAGCAGTACTTC
NA	TRBV7-9	once	TRBJ1-2	CASSFAVNYGYTF	TGTGCCAGCAGCTTTGCGGTTAACTATGGCTACACCTTC
NA	TRBV18	NA	TRBJ1-5	CASSPPSSNQPQHF	TGTGCCAGCTCACCACCGAGTAGCAATCAGCCCCAGCATTTT
TRBD2	TRBV7-9	NA	TRBJ2-1	CASSTGTSGIGEQFF	TGTGCCAGCAGCACCGGGACTAGCGGGATAGGTGAGCAGTTCTTC
NA	TRBV5-6	NA	TRBJ2-5	CASSLPGGAQETQYF	TGTGCCAGCAGCCTCCCGGGTGGGGCGCAAGAGACCCAGTACTTC
TRBD2	TRBV7-3	NA	TRBJ2-2	CASSLTPAGGPNTGELFF	TGTGCCAGCAGCTTAACGCCAGCGGGGGGACCGAACACCGGGGAGCTGTTTTTT
TRBD2	TRBV18	once	TRBJ2-3	CASSPPRGGFSTDTQYF	TGTGCCAGCTCACCCCCTCGGGGGGGGTTTAGCACAGATACGCAGTATTTT
NA	TRBV6-1	NA	TRBJ1-5	CASSELGRGEQPQHF	TGTGCCAGCAGTGAACTTGGGAGGGGAGAACAGCCCCAGCATTTT
NA	TRBV4-2	NA	TRBJ1-1	CASRPLGGSTEAFF	TGTGCCAGCAGGCCGTTAGGGGGAAGCACTGAAGCTTTCTTT
NA	TRBV4-3	NA	TRBJ1-2	CASSQGLTEANYGYTF	TGCGCCAGCAGCCAAGGGCTGACGGAGGCTAACTATGGCTACACCTTC
NA	TRBV5-1	once	TRBJ2-7	CASSFSAERYEQYF	TGCGCCAGCAGCTTCTCCGCCGAGCGCTACGAGCAGTACTTC
NA	TRBV4-3	NA	TRBJ2-1	CASSQDQGLGHYNEQFF	TGCGCCAGCAGCCAAGATCAAGGGTTGGGGCACTACAATGAGCAGTTCTTC
NA	TRBV9	once	TRBJ2-7	CASSPSPGFSYEQYF	TGTGCCAGCAGCCCCTCCCCAGGGTTCTCCTACGAGCAGTACTTC
TRBD1	TRBV2	NA	TRBJ2-1	CASSPGQDNEQFF	TGTGCCAGCAGCCCGGGACAGGACAATGAGCAGTTCTTC
TRBD2	TRBV6-1	NA	TRBJ2-5	CASSEGLAGGQETQYF	TGTGCCAGCAGTGAAGGACTAGCGGGGGGGCAAGAGACCCAGTACTTC
TRBD2	TRBV7-3	NA	TRBJ2-7	CASSRHGGINEQYF	TGTGCCAGCAGCCGCCACGGGGGGATCAACGAGCAGTACTTC
TRBD1	TRBV2	NA	TRBJ2-7	CASSELGQGAGEQYF	TGTGCCAGCAGTGAATTGGGACAGGGGGCCGGGGAGCAGTACTTC
TRBD1	TRBV6-5	few	TRBJ1-1	CASSPDRVAKAFF	TGTGCCAGCAGTCCGGACAGGGTCGCTAAAGCTTTCTTT
NA	TRBV7-3	NA	TRBJ1-3	CASSLTANSGNTIYF	TGTGCCAGCAGCTTGACTGCCAACTCTGGAAACACCATATATTTT
TRBD1	TRBV30	NA	TRBJ1-2	CAWIRSGQLFYGYTF	TGTGCCTGGATTCGATCGGGACAGTTATTCTATGGCTACACCTTC
NA	TRBV5-6	NA	TRBJ1-2	CASSDTGAYGYTF	TGTGCCAGCAGCGATACAGGAGCCTATGGCTACACCTTC